Given below is one TCR beta chain in context. What it binds is unknown. Clones were read by immunoSEQ multiplex PCR, and TCRdb kept only the in-frame ones, dropping some. Of about 56,000 clones listed, more than 85% are singletons. The donors were members of the validation cohort, which comprised 120 subjects and was separate from the first cohort of 670 or so subjects. The sample comes from a study of cytomegalovirus exposure and HLA in healthy donors. Study-level results: Rarity held for most TCR sequences, but there were some public TCRs that occurred in many donors.

This CDR3 is built from 14 residues. Trimming removed 3 bases at V and 1 base at J, with 10 bases between. Germline lookup yields CDR1 SGHNT and CDR2 YYREEE (reference sequence). The chain joins TRBV5-4 to TRBJ1-1, with no clear D. The receptor was derived from a woman between 18 and 30 years old in good health and CMV-seronegative. The sequencing sample was made of PBMCs. The CDR3 region is CASSWPQANTEAFF. The CDR3, as DNA: TGTGCCAGCAGCTGGCCCCAGGCGAACACTGAAGCTTTCTTT.